This T cell receptor (beta chain) derives from a study of T cell repertoires in cytomegalovirus infection. This clonotype was recorded at least ten times. The antigen remains undetermined. Study-level results: The study found HLA-C-restricted CMV-specific TCR beta clonotypes dominating the ex vivo response.

TCRdb re-called the reads with MiXCR, one entry per CDR3 protein. The top ten hold around an eighth of the sample, which has 830,000 or so distinct CDR3 sequences, about 30% seen once. The CDR3 spans 13 residues. V gave up 4 bases and J gave up 5 bases, with 14 bases separating them. CDR1 SQVTM and CDR2 ANQGSEA come from the germline V gene. This specimen consisted of cultured CD8+ T cells from PBMCs, obtained from culture after CMV antigen stimulation. V is TRBV29-1 and J is TRBJ1-1; D remains ambiguous. The TCR sequence derives from a human donor in good health (CMV status not recorded). Some clones in this sample may be carry-over from other donors' samples. This CDR3 is CSVAGLYETEAFF. In DNA, the CDR3 is TGCAGCGTTGCCGGGTTATATGAGACTGAAGCTTTCTTT.